The 3 T cell receptor beta chains presented below share a single source sample, sequenced in a study of PD-1 blockade in classical Hodgkin lymphoma. Time point of the sample: cycle 4 day 1 (C4D1), after less than seven weeks of nivolumab. Following autologous stem cell transplantation, relapse occurred in every patient, and exposure to brentuximab vedotin varied. Libraries were prepared by immunoSEQ multiplex PCR; TCRdb keeps only in-frame clonotypes and omits some of them. The repertoire includes approximately 27,000 clones, almost 85% of them detected once, and approximately 17% sits in the top ten. The specimen was peripheral blood mononuclear cells (PBMCs), collected before the fourth cycle of nivolumab. The receptors stem from a human donor with classical Hodgkin lymphoma.

This clone turned up a few times. This sequence joins TRBV6-1 and TRBJ1-5; possible D gene TRBD1, 5 bases. The germline V gene encodes CDR1 MNHNS and CDR2 SASEGT. The germline V and J ends were trimmed by 5 bases and 3 bases, with 11 bases remaining between them. The CDR3 totals 14 residues. The DNA of the CDR3 is TGTGCCAGCAGTCTTAGACAGTACAATCAGCCCCAGCATTTT. Translated, it gives CASSLRQYNQPQHF.

This chain joins TRBV10-3 and TRBJ1-2; no clear D. V was clipped by 3 bases and J by 2 bases, with 7 bases between them. Germline values: CDR1 ENHRY, CDR2 SYGVKD. This CDR3 contains 13 residues. CDR3 DNA: TGTGCCATCAGTGACGGGCTAAACTATGGCTACACCTTC. Translation: CAISDGLNYGYTF.

J is TRBJ1-1 and V is TRBV6-1, with 7 bases that match TRBD1. The germline V gene has CDR1 MNHNS and CDR2 SASEGT. V shed 1 base, J shed 5 bases, and the junction held 4 bases outside the gene matches. This CDR3 is built from 14 residues. The CDR3: CASSEGTGGTEAFF. Here the CDR3 DNA reads TGTGCCAGCAGTGAAGGGACAGGCGGGACTGAAGCTTTCTTT.